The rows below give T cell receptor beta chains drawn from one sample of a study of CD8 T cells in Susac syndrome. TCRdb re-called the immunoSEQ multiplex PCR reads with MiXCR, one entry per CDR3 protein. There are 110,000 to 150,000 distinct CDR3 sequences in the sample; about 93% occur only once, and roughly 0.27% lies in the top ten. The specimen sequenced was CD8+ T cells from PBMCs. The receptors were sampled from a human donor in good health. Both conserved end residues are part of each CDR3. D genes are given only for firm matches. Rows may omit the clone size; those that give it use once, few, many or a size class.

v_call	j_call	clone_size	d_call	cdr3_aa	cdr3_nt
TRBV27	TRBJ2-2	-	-	CASTDRGSRGELFF	TGTGCCAGCACAGACCGGGGTAGCCGCGGGGAGCTGTTTTTT
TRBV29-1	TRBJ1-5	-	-	CSVESGGNQPQHF	TGCAGCGTTGAATCTGGGGGGAATCAGCCCCAGCATTTT
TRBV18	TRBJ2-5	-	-	CASSPPMGGETQYF	TGTGCCAGCTCACCACCGATGGGCGGCGAGACCCAGTACTTC
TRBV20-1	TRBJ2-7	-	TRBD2	CSAIEKKSGRAYEQYF	TGCAGTGCTATTGAAAAAAAAAGCGGGAGAGCCTACGAGCAGTACTTC
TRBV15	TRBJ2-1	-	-	CATSRDRSRSYNEQFF	TGTGCCACCAGCAGAGATAGAAGCAGGTCCTACAATGAGCAGTTCTTC
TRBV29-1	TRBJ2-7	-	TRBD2	CSVGRGSGNGEQYF	TGCAGCGTTGGACGCGGGAGTGGGAATGGCGAGCAGTACTTC
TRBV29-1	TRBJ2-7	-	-	CSVEIGTPYEQYF	TGCAGCGTTGAAATAGGGACCCCCTACGAGCAGTACTTC
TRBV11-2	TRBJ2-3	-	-	CASSSAYLDTDTQYF	TGTGCCAGCAGCTCGGCGTATCTGGACACAGATACGCAGTATTTT
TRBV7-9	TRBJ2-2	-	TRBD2	CASSSELAGVVLGTGELFF	TGTGCCAGCAGCTCTGAACTAGCGGGAGTTGTGCTGGGGACCGGGGAGCTGTTTTTT
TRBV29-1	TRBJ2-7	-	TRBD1	CSVEEGQGYEQYF	TGCAGCGTTGAAGAAGGACAGGGCTACGAGCAGTACTTC
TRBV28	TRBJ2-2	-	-	CASSSDYPTGELFF	TGTGCCAGCAGTTCCGACTATCCCACCGGGGAGCTGTTTTTT
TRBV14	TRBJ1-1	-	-	CASSPITNTEAFF	TGTGCCAGCAGCCCGATCACGAACACTGAAGCTTTCTTT
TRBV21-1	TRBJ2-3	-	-	CASSPLGEQPPQYF	TGTGCCAGCAGCCCCCTGGGGGAACAGCCCCCGCAGTATTTT
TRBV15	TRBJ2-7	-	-	CATSSDAGDYEQYF	TGTGCCACCAGCAGTGATGCAGGGGACTACGAGCAGTACTTC
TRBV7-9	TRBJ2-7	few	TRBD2	CATTGEGKGEQYF	TGTGCCACCACGGGGGAGGGGAAGGGCGAGCAGTACTTC
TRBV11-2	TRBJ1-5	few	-	CASSLGSDQPQHF	TGTGCCAGCAGCTTAGGATCGGATCAGCCCCAGCATTTT
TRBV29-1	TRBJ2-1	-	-	CSVAGLYEYNEQFF	TGCAGCGTCGCCGGACTATACGAATACAATGAGCAGTTCTTC
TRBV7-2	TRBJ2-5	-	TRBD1	CASSLRSGGEETQYF	TGTGCCAGCAGCTTAAGGTCAGGGGGCGAAGAGACCCAGTACTTC
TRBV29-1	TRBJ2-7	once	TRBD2	CSVLGLSLVEQYF	TGCAGCGTCCTGGGACTATCACTTGTCGAGCAGTACTTC
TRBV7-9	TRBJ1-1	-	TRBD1	CATRQGIYTEAFF	TGTGCCACCCGACAGGGCATTTACACTGAAGCTTTCTTT
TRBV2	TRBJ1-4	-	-	CASSELAFATNEKLFF	TGTGCCAGCAGTGAACTGGCCTTCGCAACTAATGAAAAACTGTTTTTT
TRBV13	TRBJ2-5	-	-	CASSSRGIETQYF	TGTGCCAGCAGCTCCCGGGGGATTGAGACCCAGTACTTC
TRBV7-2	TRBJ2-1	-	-	CASSLGNNEQFF	TGTGCCAGCAGCTTGGGGAACAATGAGCAGTTCTTC
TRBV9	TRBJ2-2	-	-	CASSVAINTGELFF	TGTGCCAGCAGCGTAGCTATTAACACCGGGGAGCTGTTTTTT
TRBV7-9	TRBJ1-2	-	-	CASSSIPVGKQFGYTF	TGTGCCAGCAGCTCCATTCCCGTGGGCAAGCAGTTTGGCTACACCTTC
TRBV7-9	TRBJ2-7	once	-	CASSSSRGVVSYEQYF	TGTGCCAGCAGCTCCTCTAGGGGAGTAGTTTCCTACGAGCAGTACTTC
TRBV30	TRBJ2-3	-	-	CAWVKSTDTQYF	TGTGCCTGGGTAAAAAGCACAGATACGCAGTATTTT
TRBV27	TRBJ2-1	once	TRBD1	CASTDRGPNEQFF	TGTGCCAGCACGGACAGGGGGCCGAATGAGCAGTTCTTC
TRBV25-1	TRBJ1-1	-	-	CASSELEGFAFF	TGTGCCAGCAGTGAATTAGAGGGGTTTGCTTTCTTT
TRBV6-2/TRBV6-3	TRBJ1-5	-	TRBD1	CASRDRDNQPQHF	TGTGCCAGCAGGGACAGGGACAATCAGCCCCAGCATTTT
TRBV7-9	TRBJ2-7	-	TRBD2	CASSLTTSVYEQYF	TGTGCCAGCAGCTTAACGACTAGCGTCTACGAGCAGTACTTC
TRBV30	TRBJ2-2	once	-	CAWSEGAGELFF	TGTGCCTGGAGTGAAGGGGCCGGGGAGCTGTTTTTT
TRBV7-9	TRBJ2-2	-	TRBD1	CASSTPQGWNTGELFF	TGTGCCAGCAGCACTCCACAGGGGTGGAACACCGGGGAGCTGTTTTTT
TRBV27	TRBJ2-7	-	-	CATTAAGGAYEQYF	TGTGCCACTACTGCGGCCGGCGGGGCCTACGAGCAGTACTTC
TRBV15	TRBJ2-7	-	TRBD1	CATTPGQGAYEQYF	TGTGCCACCACACCGGGACAGGGGGCTTACGAGCAGTACTTC
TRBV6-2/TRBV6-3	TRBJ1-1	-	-	CASSYSRQEMNTEAFF	TGTGCCAGCAGTTACTCGAGGCAGGAGATGAACACTGAAGCTTTCTTT
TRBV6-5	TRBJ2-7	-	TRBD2	CASSSGTSGSEEQYF	TGTGCCAGCAGTTCAGGGACTAGCGGGAGTGAAGAGCAGTACTTC
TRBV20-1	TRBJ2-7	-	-	CSAPRFSGAYEQYF	TGCAGTGCCCCTCGGTTTAGCGGAGCCTACGAGCAGTACTTC
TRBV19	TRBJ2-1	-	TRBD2	CASSMVAGYYNEQFF	TGTGCCAGTAGTATGGTAGCGGGATACTACAATGAGCAGTTCTTC
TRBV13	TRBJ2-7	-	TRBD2	CASSPRTSDSYEQYF	TGTGCCAGCAGCCCCCGAACTAGCGATTCCTACGAGCAGTACTTC
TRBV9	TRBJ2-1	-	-	CASSERENEQFF	TGTGCCAGCAGCGAGAGAGAGAATGAGCAGTTCTTC
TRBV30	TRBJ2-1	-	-	CASRVGEQFF	TGTGCCAGCCGGGTCGGTGAGCAGTTCTTC
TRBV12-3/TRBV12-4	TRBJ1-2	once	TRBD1	CASSLGTGGNYGYTF	TGTGCCAGCAGTTTAGGGACAGGGGGGAACTATGGCTACACCTTC
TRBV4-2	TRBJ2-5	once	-	CASSQSGEAETQYF	TGTGCCAGCAGCCAAAGCGGAGAGGCGGAGACCCAGTACTTC
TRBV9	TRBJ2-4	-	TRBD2	CASSVGGTSGNIQYF	TGTGCCAGCAGCGTAGGAGGGACTAGCGGGAACATTCAGTACTTC
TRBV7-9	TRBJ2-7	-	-	CASGTGGARDEQYF	TGTGCCAGCGGAACTGGGGGGGCGCGCGACGAGCAGTACTTC
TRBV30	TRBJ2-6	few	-	CAWSVGAGANVLTF	TGTGCCTGGAGTGTAGGGGCTGGGGCCAACGTCCTGACTTTC
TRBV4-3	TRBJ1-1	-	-	CASSQGEGIMNTEAFF	TGCGCCAGCAGCCAAGGTGAGGGCATCATGAACACTGAAGCTTTCTTT
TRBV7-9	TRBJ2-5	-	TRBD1	CASSLGRGLETQYF	TGTGCCAGCAGCTTGGGCAGGGGGCTGGAGACCCAGTACTTC
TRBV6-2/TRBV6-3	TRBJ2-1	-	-	CASSPLGSYNEQFF	TGTGCCAGCAGCCCCCTGGGGTCCTACAATGAGCAGTTCTTC
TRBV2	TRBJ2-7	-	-	CAIWGEGVYEQYF	TGTGCCATCTGGGGTGAAGGCGTCTACGAGCAGTACTTC
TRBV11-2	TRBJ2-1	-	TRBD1	CASSPGTASYNEQFF	TGTGCCAGCAGCCCGGGGACAGCCTCCTACAATGAGCAGTTCTTC
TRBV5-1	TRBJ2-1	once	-	CASSLEALDEQFF	TGCGCCAGCAGCTTGGAGGCTCTGGATGAGCAGTTCTTC
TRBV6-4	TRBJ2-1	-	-	CASSAGPDYNEQFF	TGTGCCAGCAGTGCAGGGCCCGATTACAATGAGCAGTTCTTC
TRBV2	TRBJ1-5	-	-	CASSEVRGAGNQPQHF	TGTGCCAGCAGTGAAGTTCGGGGAGCGGGCAATCAGCCCCAGCATTTT
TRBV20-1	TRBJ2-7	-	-	CSAETDNYEQYF	TGCAGTGCCGAGACAGATAACTACGAGCAGTACTTC
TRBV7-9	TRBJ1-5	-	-	CASSFPTGGPQHF	TGTGCCAGCAGCTTTCCGACTGGGGGGCCCCAGCATTTT
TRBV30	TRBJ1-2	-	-	CAWIGGVSLNYGYTF	TGTGCCTGGATCGGGGGGGTCAGTTTAAACTATGGCTACACCTTC
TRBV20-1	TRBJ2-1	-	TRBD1	CSVNPGQGRDEQFF	TGCAGTGTAAATCCGGGACAGGGTAGGGATGAGCAGTTCTTC